Presented here are 10 T cell receptor beta chains from one specimen sequenced in a study of T cell responses to AZD1222 COVID-19 vaccine. This table comes from immunoSEQ multiplex PCR, and its TCRdb copy is limited to in-frame clones, with some not included. In the table there are approximately 130,000 clones, 93% of which are singletons. The input for sequencing was peripheral blood, taken on day 0 of AZD1222 vaccination. The receptors stem from an adult in good health.

The chain uses TRBV6-5 and TRBJ2-1; 10 bases map to TRBD2. The germline gives CDR1 MNHEY, CDR2 SVGAGI. Unmatched junction bases numbered 3, after V lost 6 bases and J lost 7 bases. The CDR3 totals 13 residues. For the CDR3, the DNA is TGTGCCAGCAGAAAGCGGGGGGGGAATGAGCAGTTCTTC. Its protein is CASRKRGGNEQFF.

This rearrangement joins TRBV5-1 to TRBJ1-5, with TRBD1 identical over 10 bases. The CDR3 covers 15 residues. V gave up 3 bases and J gave up 7 bases; unmatched junction bases: 7. CDR1 and CDR2 (germline): SGHRS, YFSETQ. The CDR3 loop is CASSYGTGVEQPQHF. DNA of the CDR3: TGCGCCAGCAGCTACGGGACAGGGGTTGAGCAGCCCCAGCATTTT.

This sequence joins TRBV3-1 (or the pseudogene TRBV3-2) and TRBJ1-1; D may be TRBD1 (5 bases). The CDR3 contains 13 residues. CDR1 is LGHDT, CDR2 YNNKEL, per germline (reference sequence). The ends were cut back, 1 base at V and 4 bases at J, with 7 bases in the middle. The CDR3 sequence is CASSQVRGTEAFF. DNA of the CDR3: TGTGCCAGCAGCCAAGTTAGGGGCACTGAAGCTTTCTTT.

The chain combines TRBV18 with TRBJ1-2, with D unresolved. The CDR3 consists of 15 residues. Looked up from germline, CDR1 is KGHSH and CDR2 is LQKENI. The V end was cut by 2 bases, the J end by 4 bases, with 14 bases between. This chain's CDR3 is CASSPNIEGAYGYTF. The CDR3 DNA is TGTGCCAGCTCACCAAATATTGAGGGTGCCTATGGCTACACCTTC.

The V call is TRBV7-2, the J call TRBJ2-5; 7 bases fit TRBD1. V was pared by 1 base and J by 1 base, with 3 bases of the junction left unmatched. This CDR3 region has 15 residues. Germline V gene data show CDR1 as SGHTA and CDR2 as FQGNSA. CDR3 in amino acids: CASSLVSGGQETQYF. For the CDR3, the DNA is TGTGCCAGCAGCTTAGTGTCAGGGGGCCAAGAGACCCAGTACTTC.

This chain uses TRBV6-5 with TRBJ1-1; D perhaps matches TRBD1 (5 bases). The CDR3 totals 15 residues. Germline-derived CDR1 and CDR2 are MNHEY and SVGAGI. V gave up 0 bases and J gave up 1 base, with 9 bases separating them. CDR3 nucleotides: TGTGCCAGCAGTTACTCGACAGCGACGAACACTGAAGCTTTCTTT. Its translation is CASSYSTATNTEAFF.

The chain combines TRBV7-9 with TRBJ1-1, with 7 bases lining up with TRBD1. CDR1 SEHNR and CDR2 FQNEAQ come from the germline V gene (reference sequence). The CDR3 runs to 13 residues. V dropped 3 bases and J dropped 11; count of bases not matched to a gene: 9. The CDR3 DNA sequence: TGTGCCAGCAGCTTGGACGGACAGGTCATGGCTTTCTTT. Its translation is CASSLDGQVMAFF.

The count of this clone is one. The genes are TRBV11-3 and TRBJ2-1; 7 bases are shared with TRBD1. Looked up from germline, CDR1 is SGHNT and CDR2 is YENEEA. With 6 bases clipped from V and 1 base from J, the junction kept 9 bases outside the gene matches. The CDR3 length is 16 residues. The CDR3 sequence: CASSREKGQSYNEQFF. CDR3 DNA sequence: TGTGCCAGCAGTCGGGAAAAGGGACAGTCCTACAATGAGCAGTTCTTC.

V is TRBV4-3 and J is TRBJ1-4; no clear D. Trimming cost V 0 bases and J 1 base, with 12 bases left between them. The length of the CDR3 is 17 residues. From germline, CDR1 is LGHNA and CDR2 YSLEER. The CDR3 nucleotides are TGCGCCAGCAGCCAAGATCTGGTACGGCTAACTAATGAAAAACTGTTTTTT. Translating it yields CASSQDLVRLTNEKLFF.

This clone was seen only once. The chain links TRBV4-3 to TRBJ2-5; tentatively, D is TRBD2 (6 bases). Germline V CDR1 and CDR2: LGHNA, YSLEER. The CDR3 loop spans 13 amino acids. V was shortened by 0 bases and J by 7 bases, with 9 bases between the two germline ends. The CDR3: CASSQDGGRTQYF. The CDR3 nucleotides read TGCGCCAGCAGCCAAGATGGGGGGAGGACCCAGTACTTC.